The 20 T cell receptor beta chains reported below all come from one sample, sequenced in a study of blood T cell repertoires in COVID-19. The table came from immunoSEQ multiplex PCR; TCRdb's copy has only in-frame clones and leaves some out. The sample carries some 220,000 clones, around 84% recorded once. Sequenced input: peripheral blood. These receptors all come from a man aged 50-60 years with active or convalescent COVID-19.

This sequence joins TRBV7-2 and TRBJ1-1; D unresolved. Germline V gene data show CDR1 as SGHTA and CDR2 as FQGNSA. This CDR3 is 12 amino acids long. V was clipped by 6 bases and J by 0 bases, with 5 bases between them. The CDR3 loop is CASSPLNTEAFF. For the CDR3, the DNA is TGTGCCAGCAGTCCATTGAACACTGAAGCTTTCTTT.

To note about this clone: Other DNA sequences in this specimen translate into the identical CDR3. The genes are TRBV27 and TRBJ1-2, with D possibly being TRBD1 (6 bases). Deletions cut 5 bases from V and 4 bases from J, with 11 bases between. CDR1 is MNHEY, CDR2 SMNVEV, per germline (reference sequence). The CDR3 covers 13 residues. CDR3 coding DNA: TGTGCCAGCAGTCCTGGACAGTTCTATGGCTACACCTTC. Translation: CASSPGQFYGYTF.

The V call is TRBV2, the J call TRBJ1-5; weak D call: TRBD1 (6 bases). The CDR3 is 14 residues long. Germline values: CDR1 SNHLY, CDR2 FYNNEI. The V gene lost 4 bases and the J gene lost 5 bases, with 12 bases spanning the gap. CDR3 in DNA: TGTGCCAGCAGTGCCGGGACAACCGATCAGCCCCAGCATTTT. Translation gives CASSAGTTDQPQHF. The full variable domain, completed using reference TRBV2 and TRBJ1-5, is EPEVTQTPSHQVTQMGQEVILRCVPISNHLYFYWYRQILGQKVEFLVSFYNNEISEKSEIFDDQFSVERPDGSNFTLKIRSTKLEDSAMYFCASSAGTTDQPQHFGDGTRLSIL.

This rearrangement joins TRBV28 to TRBJ2-2; perhaps TRBD2 as D (5 bases). With 1 base removed from V and 5 bases from J, the gap between germline ends came to 17 bases. There are 17 residues in the CDR3. CDR1 MDHEN and CDR2 SYDVKM come from the germline V gene. DNA for the CDR3: TGTGCCAGCAGTTTATATAGAGCGGAGCCGAGGACCGGGGAGCTGTTTTTT. Translated: CASSLYRAEPRTGELFF.

This chain connects TRBV7-9 to TRBJ2-3; possible D gene TRBD2, 6 bases. This CDR3 spans 15 amino acids. The germline V gene encodes CDR1 SEHNR and CDR2 FQNEAQ (reference sequence). V lost 4 bases, J lost 3 bases, and 14 bases lay in between. The CDR3 region has the DNA TGTGCCAGCAGCTCCTTGGGGGGAGTGACAGATACGCAGTATTTT. Protein sequence: CASSSLGGVTDTQYF.

The chain carries TRBV20-1 and TRBJ1-1; maybe TRBD1 (6 bases). Germline CDR1 is DFQATT and CDR2 is SNEGSKA (reference sequence). CDR3 length equals 11 residues. Trimming removed 6 bases from V and 4 bases from J, with 9 bases in between. This CDR3 is CSARGVTEAFF. The DNA of the CDR3 is TGCAGTGCCAGGGGAGTCACTGAAGCTTTCTTT.

This clone occurred a few times. J is TRBJ1-1 and V is TRBV29-1; TRBD1 matches 9 bases. Germline CDR1 and CDR2: SQVTM and ANQGSEA. This CDR3 has 11 amino acids. V lost 5 bases, J lost 10 bases, and 5 bases stayed unmatched. The CDR3 region is CSVSGTGTAFF. The CDR3 DNA follows: TGCAGCGTTTCCGGGACAGGGACAGCTTTCTTT. The full variable domain, completed using reference TRBV29-1 and TRBJ1-1, is SAVISQKPSRDICQRGTSLTIQCQVDSQVTMMFWYRQQPGQSLTLIATANQGSEATYESGFVIDKFPISRPNLTFSTLTVSNMSPEDSSIYLCSVSGTGTAFFGQGTRLTVV.

This chain connects TRBV9 to TRBJ2-2; 7 bases map to TRBD1. Per germline, CDR1 SGDLS and CDR2 YYNGEE. There are 15 residues in the CDR3. J was trimmed by 7 bases and V by 1 base; bases with no gene match: 7. This CDR3 reads CASSVFTGADGELFF. In DNA, the CDR3 is TGTGCCAGCAGCGTATTCACAGGGGCGGACGGGGAGCTGTTTTTT.

The rearrangement joins TRBV4-3 to TRBJ2-1; TRBD1 is a possible D gene (5 bases). The CDR3 is 14 amino acids. Trimming took 0 bases from V and 9 from J, leaving 12 bases between them. In germline, CDR1 is LGHNA, CDR2 YSLEER. CDR3 sequence: CASSQDTRAIEQFF. The CDR3 DNA sequence: TGCGCCAGCAGCCAAGATACCAGGGCGATTGAGCAGTTCTTC.

The chain employs TRBV7-9 and TRBJ1-1, with no clear D. Germline V CDR1 and CDR2: SEHNR, FQNEAQ (reference sequence). The V and J ends lost 5 bases and 6 bases respectively, with 19 bases between them. The CDR3 loop spans 15 amino acids. In DNA, the CDR3 is TGTGCCAGCAGCAACCCTAGGGAGGTCAGCCCTGAAGCTTTCTTT. The encoded protein is CASSNPREVSPEAFF.

This clone was seen only a few times. The chain combines TRBV11-2 with TRBJ1-1; TRBD1 agrees at 7 bases. The CDR3 runs 14 residues. V was clipped by 0 bases and J by 7 bases; unmatched bases: 5. Per the germline V gene, CDR1 is SGHAT and CDR2 is FQNNGV. The CDR3 is CASSLDRTGLEAFF. CDR3 sequence (DNA): TGTGCCAGCAGCTTAGACCGGACAGGCCTTGAAGCTTTCTTT.

The chain is built from TRBV5-4 and TRBJ2-1; TRBD1 matches at 9 bases. The CDR3 consists of 15 residues. The germline V gene encodes CDR1 SGHNT and CDR2 YYREEE (reference sequence). J gave up 1 base and V 4 bases, and 3 bases lay outside the gene matches. The CDR3 spells CASSRTGASYNEQFF. Written as DNA, the CDR3 is TGTGCCAGCAGCCGGACAGGGGCGTCCTACAATGAGCAGTTCTTC.

The chain couples TRBV2 to TRBJ1-5; D is undetermined. The germline V and J ends were trimmed by 3 bases and 4 bases, with 22 bases remaining between them. Germline assignment: CDR1 SNHLY and CDR2 FYNNEI. The CDR3 loop spans 18 amino acids. The CDR3 DNA reads TGTGCCAGCAGTGATCTTTCGGTACTAGGGTTAGTTAATCAGCCCCAGCATTTT. It encodes CASSDLSVLGLVNQPQHF.

The chain combines TRBV5-6 with TRBJ2-7, with 12 bases that match TRBD2. The CDR3 contains 16 residues. Unmatched junction bases numbered 9, after V lost 4 bases and J lost 4 bases. Looked up from germline, CDR1 is SGHDT and CDR2 is YYEEEE. The CDR3 nucleotides read TGTGCCAGCAGCCAAGGACTAGCGGGGACTATATACGAGCAGTACGTC. Protein sequence: CASSQGLAGTIYEQYV.

CDR3 bases: TGTGCCACCAGCAGGTCTGCCAGCGCTAGCACAGATACGCAGTATTTT. Its protein is CATSRSASASTDTQYF. The chain has TRBV15 and TRBJ2-3; D uncertain. V lost 3 bases, J lost 0 bases, and 13 bases lay in between. This CDR3 spans 16 amino acids. The germline V gene encodes CDR1 LNHNV and CDR2 YYDKDF (reference sequence). The full variable domain, rest sourced from reference TRBV15 and TRBJ2-3, is DAMVIQNPRYQVTQFGKPVTLSCSQTLNHNVMYWYQQKSSQAPKLLFHYYDKDFNNEADTPDNFQSRRPNTSFCFLDIRSPGLGDTAMYLCATSRSASASTDTQYFGPGTRLTVL.

The chain carries TRBV5-1 and TRBJ2-2; the D gene is possibly TRBD2 (6 bases). Trimming removed 3 bases at V and 5 bases at J, with 14 bases between. The CDR3 has 15 residues. CDR1 and CDR2 from the germline V gene are SGHRS and YFSETQ. The CDR3 is CASSYLAGRTGELFF. CDR3 bases: TGCGCCAGCAGCTACTTGGCGGGGAGGACCGGGGAGCTGTTTTTT.

The rearrangement uses TRBV2 and TRBJ1-5; the D gene is possibly TRBD1 (6 bases). The V and J ends lost 4 bases and 7 bases respectively, with 14 bases between them. The germline CDR1 and CDR2 sequences are SNHLY and FYNNEI. The length of the CDR3 is 14 residues. The CDR3 here is CASSVEGGNQPQHF. CDR3 nucleotides: TGTGCCAGCAGTGTAGAGGGGGGGAACCAGCCCCAGCATTTT. The full variable domain, completed using reference TRBV2 and TRBJ1-5, is EPEVTQTPSHQVTQMGQEVILRCVPISNHLYFYWYRQILGQKVEFLVSFYNNEISEKSEIFDDQFSVERPDGSNFTLKIRSTKLEDSAMYFCASSVEGGNQPQHFGDGTRLSIL.

This clone was counted a few times. The chain links TRBV4-3 to TRBJ2-7; TRBD1 agrees at 9 bases. With 3 bases clipped from V and 2 bases from J, the junction kept 8 bases outside the gene matches. The length of the CDR3 is 16 residues. The germline V gene encodes CDR1 LGHNA and CDR2 YSLEER. The CDR3 sequence is CASSQAQTGGTYEQYF. As DNA, the CDR3 is TGCGCCAGCAGCCAGGCCCAGACAGGGGGTACCTACGAGCAGTACTTC.

This chain uses TRBV7-2 with TRBJ2-5; D unclear. The CDR3 is 12 residues long. In germline, CDR1 is SGHTA, CDR2 FQGNSA. V was trimmed by 1 base and J by 9 bases, leaving 9 bases between them. The CDR3 DNA follows: TGTGCCAGCAGCTTAGAAGTCACTCCCCAGTACTTC. Its translation is CASSLEVTPQYF.

The chain uses TRBV5-5 and TRBJ1-5; 9 nucleotides align to TRBD1. Trimming at V came to 1 base and at J to 2 bases, leaving 4 bases not matched to a gene. The germline V gene has CDR1 SGHKS and CDR2 YYEKEE (reference sequence). The CDR3 is 16 residues long. The CDR3 DNA reads as TGTGCCAGCAGCTTGAGGGACAGGGAGGGCAATCAGCCCCAGCATTTT. Encoded protein: CASSLRDREGNQPQHF.